Each of the 14 T cell receptor beta chains below was sequenced from the same sample in a study of blood T cells in healthy people across ages. Combining a sample-barcoded 5' primer with a J-beta primer mix, a second PCR ran for roughly 7 to 12 cycles. TCRdb re-derived calls from the 5' RACE reads in MiXCR, one entry per CDR3 protein. The profile shows 1.5 million to 2 million distinct CDR3 sequences, under 30% of them singletons. The sample taken for sequencing was blood. These receptors were obtained from a woman in her 30s in good health.

V is TRBV7-2 and J is TRBJ2-5, with D possibly called TRBD1 or TRBD2 (5 bases each). Gene TRBJ2-7 matches the end of the DNA better, so the J call may be wrong. This CDR3 has 15 residues. Germline-derived CDR1 and CDR2 are SGHTA and FQGNSA. The CDR3 here is CASSLGVGTMAEQYF. The DNA for the CDR3 is TGTGCCAGCAGCTTAGGAGTAGGGACCATGGCCGAGCAGTACTTC.

Only a few counts were recorded for this clonotype. The chain has TRBV6-5 and TRBJ2-1; D is possibly TRBD1 (6 bases). V lost 1 base and J 9 bases, leaving 13 bases between the germline ends. This CDR3 comprises 14 residues. Germline V gives CDR1 MNHEY, CDR2 SVGAGI. The CDR3, as DNA: TGTGCCAGCAGTTACTGGCCCCGCAGGGGTGAGCAGTTCTTC. As protein: CASSYWPRRGEQFF.

This clonotype was counted at least ten times. The V call is TRBV5-1, the J call TRBJ1-2; possibly TRBD1 for D (6 bases). Germline loops: CDR1 SGHRS, CDR2 YFSETQ. This CDR3 contains 16 residues. Between the trimmed V and J ends, which lost 0 bases and 0 bases, there was a span of 12 bases. The CDR3 region is CASSLGATGSNYGYTF. In DNA, the CDR3 is TGCGCCAGCAGCTTGGGGGCTACAGGGTCTAACTATGGCTACACCTTC.

This clonotype was detected a few times. V and J are TRBV24-1 and TRBJ2-5; TRBD1 is a possible D gene (7 bases). The CDR3 is 15 amino acids. The V and J ends lost 0 bases and 5 bases respectively, with 12 bases between them. Germline CDR1 KGHDR, CDR2 SFDVKD. The CDR3 loop reads CATSDLQGGRETQYF. In DNA, the CDR3 is TGTGCCACCAGTGATTTGCAGGGGGGCAGGGAGACCCAGTACTTC.

The chain is built from TRBV28 and TRBJ2-7; D tentatively fits TRBD1 or TRBD2 (7 bases each). Trimming removed 3 bases from V and 1 base from J, with 19 bases in between. There are 17 residues in the CDR3. From germline, CDR1 is MDHEN and CDR2 SYDVKM. The CDR3 sequence: CASSFGGETGTSYEQYF. CDR3 DNA sequence: TGTGCCAGCAGTTTTGGGGGGGAGACAGGGACTTCCTACGAGCAGTACTTC.

In regard to this clonotype: This may stem from a read error, because a much larger clone lies one nucleotide away. The chain uses TRBV5-1 and TRBJ2-5, with a weak D call TRBD2 (6 bases). Between the trimmed V and J ends, which lost 4 bases and 11 bases, there was a span of 18 bases. Germline lookup yields CDR1 SGHRS and CDR2 YFSETQ. There are 13 residues in the CDR3. The CDR3 here is CASSRTLTGEQYF. The CDR3 nucleotides are TGCGCCAGCAGCCGGACGTTAACGGGAGAGCAGTACTTC.

Remarks on this clonotype: A read error may account for a junction end that differs from germline. The genes are TRBV20-1 and TRBJ2-1; possible D gene TRBD1, 5 bases. The CDR3 spans 15 residues. CDR1 DFQATT and CDR2 SNEGSKA come from the germline V gene (reference sequence). For the CDR3, the DNA is TGCAGTGCTAGAGAAAACAGGAAGGTCTACGATGAGCAGTTCTTC. It translates to CSARENRKVYDEQFF.

This sequence joins TRBV7-2 and TRBJ2-1, with 8 bases that match TRBD1. This CDR3 has 13 amino acids. The germline V gene has CDR1 SGHTA and CDR2 FQGNSA. The V gene end was trimmed by 1 base and the J gene end by 9 bases; junction bases not matched to a gene: 2. For the CDR3, the DNA is TGTGCCAGCAGCTTAGGGACAGGGCTTGAGCAGTTCTTC. Translated: CASSLGTGLEQFF.

V and J are TRBV2 and TRBJ2-5, with 11 bases aligning to TRBD1. CDR1 SNHLY and CDR2 FYNNEI come from the germline V gene. The CDR3 consists of 15 residues. J was trimmed by 3 bases and V by 7 bases; bases with no gene match: 7. CDR3 loop: CASNSWGQGEETQYF. CDR3 coding DNA: TGTGCCAGCAACTCTTGGGGACAGGGGGAAGAGACCCAGTACTTC.

V and J are TRBV11-2 and TRBJ2-7; D not certain. The CDR3 has 15 amino acids. CDR1 is SGHAT and CDR2 is FQNNGV in the germline V gene. With 1 base removed from V and 3 bases from J, the gap between germline ends came to 13 bases. The CDR3 region is CASSLGDGPSYEQYF. Here the CDR3 DNA reads TGTGCCAGCAGCTTAGGAGACGGACCTAGCTACGAGCAGTACTTC. Full variable domain (rest looked up from reference TRBV11-2 and TRBJ2-7): EAGVAQSPRYKIIEKRQSVAFWCNPISGHATLYWYQQILGQGPKLLIQFQNNGVVDDSQLPKDRFSAERLKGVDSTLKIQPAKLEDSAVYLCASSLGDGPSYEQYFGPGTRLTVT.

V gene TRBV2 combines with J gene TRBJ2-2; the D is unclear. The CDR3 has 15 amino acids. Germline V gives CDR1 SNHLY, CDR2 FYNNEI. The V end lost 4 bases, the J end lost 0 bases, and 9 bases lay between the germline ends. The DNA for the CDR3 is TGTGCCAGCAGTGCGAAAGGCGCGAACACCGGGGAGCTGTTTTTT. This sequence encodes CASSAKGANTGELFF.

This clonotype has more than one count but fewer than ten. CDR3 sequence (DNA): TGTGCCAGCAGTGACGAGGGAGTGTTCACAGATACGCAGTATTTT. Translating gives CASSDEGVFTDTQYF. The chain joins TRBV2 to TRBJ2-3, with D maybe TRBD2 (5 bases). Trimming stripped 3 bases from V and 2 bases from J, with 12 bases between. The germline CDR1 and CDR2 sequences are SNHLY and FYNNEI. The CDR3 length is 15 residues.

This clonotype came up many times. J is TRBJ1-2 and V is TRBV5-1; D possibly corresponds to TRBD1 (6 bases). Per the germline V gene, CDR1 is SGHRS and CDR2 is YFSETQ. Trimming pared 1 base from V and 0 bases from J, leaving 10 bases between. The CDR3 spans 15 residues. The CDR3 is CASSLYPGANYGYTF. The CDR3 DNA sequence: TGCGCCAGCAGCTTGTATCCAGGGGCTAACTATGGCTACACCTTC. The full variable domain, in which reference TRBV5-1 and TRBJ1-2 provide the parts outside the CDR3, is KAGVTQTPRYLIKTRGQQVTLSCSPISGHRSVSWYQQTPGQGLQFLFEYFSETQRNKGNFPGRFSGRQFSNSRSEMNVSTLELGDSALYLCASSLYPGANYGYTFGSGTRLTVV.

Concerning this clonotype itself: This sequence may be a read error, since a much larger clone differs from it by one base. This chain links TRBV10-2 with TRBJ2-7; the D is unclear. The CDR3 totals 13 residues. CDR1 is WSHSY and CDR2 is SAAADI in the germline V gene. V lost 6 bases and J 4 bases, leaving 13 bases between the germline ends. The CDR3 DNA is TGCGCCAGCAGAGAGACGGGCGAGTACGAGCAGTACTTC. This sequence encodes CASRETGEYEQYF.